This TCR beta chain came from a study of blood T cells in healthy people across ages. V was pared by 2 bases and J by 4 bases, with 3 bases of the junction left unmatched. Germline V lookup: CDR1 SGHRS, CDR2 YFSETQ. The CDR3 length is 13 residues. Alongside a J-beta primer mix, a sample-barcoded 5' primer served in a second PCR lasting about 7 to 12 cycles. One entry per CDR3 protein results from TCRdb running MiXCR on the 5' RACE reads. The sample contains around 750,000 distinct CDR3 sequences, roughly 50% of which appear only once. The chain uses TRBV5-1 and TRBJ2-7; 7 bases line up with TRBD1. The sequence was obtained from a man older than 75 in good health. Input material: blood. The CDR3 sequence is CASSFSTGYEQYF. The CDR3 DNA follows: TGCGCCAGCAGCTTCTCGACAGGGTACGAGCAGTACTTC.